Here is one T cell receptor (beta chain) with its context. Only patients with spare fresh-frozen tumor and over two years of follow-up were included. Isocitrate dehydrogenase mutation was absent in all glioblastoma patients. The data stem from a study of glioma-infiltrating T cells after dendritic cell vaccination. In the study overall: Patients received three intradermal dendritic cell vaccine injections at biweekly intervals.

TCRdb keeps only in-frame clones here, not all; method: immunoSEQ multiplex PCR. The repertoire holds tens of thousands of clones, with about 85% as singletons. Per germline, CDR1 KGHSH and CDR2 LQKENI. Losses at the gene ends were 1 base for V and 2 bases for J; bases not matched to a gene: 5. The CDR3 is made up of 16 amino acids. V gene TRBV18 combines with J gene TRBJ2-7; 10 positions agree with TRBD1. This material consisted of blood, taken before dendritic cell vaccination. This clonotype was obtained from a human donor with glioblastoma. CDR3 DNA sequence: TGTGCCAGCTCACCACTCGGGACAGGGGCCCCCTACGAGCAGTACTTC. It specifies CASSPLGTGAPYEQYF.